This T cell receptor (beta chain) was observed in a study of blood T cell repertoires in COVID-19. Turning to the study itself: Sources were T cells, B-cell-depleted T cells, or PBMCs; the material itself was cDNA or gDNA.

The CDR3 runs to 13 residues. Trimming cost V 4 bases and J 10 bases; bases outside gene matches: 10. Germline CDR1 reads SQVTM; CDR2 reads ANQGSEA. Measured with immunoSEQ multiplex PCR; TCRdb has only the in-frame clones, and not every one. The data hold approximately 150,000 clones, with 65% to 85% observed a single time. Individuals drawn from 20 to 25 US areas were about 18 to 100 years old. Participant-given clinical history determined each cohort assignment. No more than 2 weeks before study entry, exposed participants had met a case of COVID-19. The V gene is TRBV29-1, the J gene TRBJ2-1, with 7 bases lining up with TRBD1. The source material was PBMCs or T cells enriched from blood (not recorded which). The receptor comes from a man aged 65-85 years who had been exposed to COVID-19. The CDR3 region has the DNA TGCAGCGTTGTACAGGGGAATATGGTGGAGCAGTTCTTC. It codes for CSVVQGNMVEQFF.